This passage covers 14 T cell receptor beta chains from one sample sequenced in a study of OX40 agonist ivuxolimab in advanced cancers. Measured with immunoSEQ multiplex PCR; TCRdb has only the in-frame clones, and not every one. The sample yields about 94,000 clones, 87% seen once. Here the sequenced sample was CD4+ or CD8+ T cells sorted from blood, taken in a trial of the OX40 agonist ivuxolimab. Receptor source: an adult with an advanced solid tumor such as melanoma, head and neck, liver or kidney cancer.

The rearrangement joins TRBV11-1 to TRBJ2-3; 12 bases agree with TRBD2. Unmatched junction bases numbered 9, after V lost 2 bases and J lost 3 bases. From germline, CDR1 is SGHAT and CDR2 FQDESV (reference sequence). CDR3 size: 18 residues. The CDR3 DNA sequence: TGTGCCAGCAGCTTAACTAGCGGGGGGCCGTTGCGGACAGATACGCAGTATTTT. It specifies CASSLTSGGPLRTDTQYF.

The chain recombines TRBV18 with TRBJ1-2; 10 nucleotides agree with TRBD1. This CDR3 region has 13 residues. Germline CDR1 is KGHSH and CDR2 is LQKENI. V dropped 6 bases and J dropped 8; count of bases not matched to a gene: 6. The CDR3 DNA follows: TGTGCCAGCTCCGGGACAGGGGACAGAGGCTACACCTTC. Residues: CASSGTGDRGYTF.

The chain recombines TRBV10-3 with TRBJ2-6; TRBD1 matches at 9 bases. There are 16 residues in the CDR3. V dropped 10 bases and J dropped 2; count of bases not matched to a gene: 9. Germline CDR1 and CDR2: ENHRY and SYGVKD. The CDR3 DNA follows: TGTGCCACCCGAGGGGGACAGGGTACTGGGGCCAACGTCCTGACTTTC. Protein product: CATRGGQGTGANVLTF.

The chain combines TRBV5-1 with TRBJ2-3; the D is unclear. V lost 0 bases to trimming and J lost 4 bases, with 6 bases between them. The length of the CDR3 is 13 residues. Germline-derived CDR1 and CDR2 are SGHRS and YFSETQ. The CDR3 region has the DNA TGCGCCAGCAGCTTGGGGAAGCCAGATACGCAGTATTTT. Amino acid sequence: CASSLGKPDTQYF.

This chain uses TRBV11-2 with TRBJ2-7, with TRBD2 matching over 7 bases. From germline, CDR1 is SGHAT and CDR2 FQNNGV. The ends lost 6 bases at V and 4 bases at J; junction bases unmatched: 6. There are 13 residues in the CDR3. This CDR3 reads CASRRIGGYEQYF. The CDR3 DNA reads TGTGCCAGCAGGCGTATCGGGGGGTACGAGCAGTACTTC. Full variable domain (missing parts from reference TRBV11-2 and TRBJ2-7): EAGVAQSPRYKIIEKRQSVAFWCNPISGHATLYWYQQILGQGPKLLIQFQNNGVVDDSQLPKDRFSAERLKGVDSTLKIQPAKLEDSAVYLCASRRIGGYEQYFGPGTRLTVT.

This chain uses TRBV27 with TRBJ1-6; D ambiguous. Germline loops: CDR1 MNHEY, CDR2 SMNVEV (reference sequence). Trimming left V 1 base short and J 8 bases short, with 9 bases between. CDR3 length equals 14 residues. The CDR3 DNA follows: TGTGCCAGCAGTTTATTGGCCCAAGATTCACCCCTCCACTTT. Protein: CASSLLAQDSPLHF.

CDR3 region: CASSQDLVANEKLFF. DNA for the CDR3: TGCGCCAGCAGTCAAGACCTTGTTGCTAATGAAAAACTGTTTTTT. The chain combines TRBV23-1 with TRBJ1-4; D remains ambiguous. TRBV23-1 falls under the ORF class, with uncertain function. V lost 2 bases to trimming and J lost 3 bases, with 10 bases between them. The CDR3 is 15 residues long.

The chain links TRBV19 to TRBJ2-2; the D is unclear. CDR1 is LNHDA, CDR2 SQIVND, per germline (reference sequence). The CDR3 loop spans 13 amino acids. The germline V and J ends were trimmed by 3 bases and 4 bases, with 6 bases remaining between them. The CDR3 DNA is TGTGCCAGTAGTATGGTACTCACCGGGGAGCTGTTTTTT. This translates into CASSMVLTGELFF. Using reference TRBV19 and TRBJ2-2 for the parts outside the CDR3, the full variable domain is DGGITQSPKYLFRKEGQNVTLSCEQNLNHDAMYWYRQDPGQGLRLIYYSQIVNDFQKGDIAEGYSVSREKKESFPLTVTSAQKNPTAFYLCASSMVLTGELFFGEGSRLTVL.

The rearrangement joins TRBV5-1 to TRBJ2-3; 11 bases agree with TRBD2. The CDR3 contains 16 residues. After removal of 0 bases from V and 3 bases from J, the junction contained 3 bases not matched to a gene. The germline CDR1 and CDR2 sequences are SGHRS and YFSETQ. The CDR3 nucleotides read TGCGCCAGCAGCTTGGATGCTAGCGGGGGGACAGATACGCAGTATTTT. Translation: CASSLDASGGTDTQYF.

The chain is built from TRBV5-4 and TRBJ1-1; the D gene is possibly TRBD1 (5 bases). The V end lost 3 bases, the J end lost 1 base, and 19 bases lay between the germline ends. This CDR3 region has 17 residues. Germline V lookup: CDR1 SGHNT, CDR2 YYREEE (reference sequence). The CDR3 spells CASSYGAGPGTNTEAFF. In DNA form, the CDR3 reads TGTGCCAGCAGCTATGGAGCGGGTCCGGGGACGAACACTGAAGCTTTCTTT. The full variable domain, rest sourced from reference TRBV5-4 and TRBJ1-1, is ETGVTQSPTHLIKTRGQQVTLRCSSQSGHNTVSWYQQALGQGPQFIFQYYREEENGRGNFPPRFSGLQFPNYSSELNVNALELDDSALYLCASSYGAGPGTNTEAFFGQGTRLTVV.

The chain is built from TRBV12-5 and TRBJ2-3; D unclear. There are 13 residues in the CDR3. Germline CDR1 reads LGHNT; CDR2 reads FRNRAP. Trimming removed 1 base at V and 6 bases at J, with 8 bases between. The CDR3 DNA reads as TGTGCTAGTGGTTTGGGACTCGAGGATACGCAGTATTTT. Its translation: CASGLGLEDTQYF.

The chain couples TRBV27 to TRBJ2-7, with 8 bases identical to TRBD1. CDR1 is MNHEY, CDR2 SMNVEV, per germline (reference sequence). The V segment lost 3 bases and the J segment 0 bases; nucleotides outside the gene matches: 4. The CDR3 length is 15 residues. The CDR3 sequence is CASSLDRVNSYEQYF. The CDR3 coding sequence is TGTGCCAGCAGTTTGGACAGGGTAAACTCCTACGAGCAGTACTTC.

The chain links TRBV27 to TRBJ2-2, with 7 bases lining up with TRBD1. The germline V gene has CDR1 MNHEY and CDR2 SMNVEV (reference sequence). The ends lost 7 bases at V and 4 bases at J; junction bases unmatched: 6. The CDR3 loop spans 14 amino acids. CDR3 sequence reads: CASNTRQGTGELFF. The CDR3 nucleotides are TGTGCCAGCAACACACGACAGGGCACCGGGGAGCTGTTTTTT.

V usage is TRBV5-6 and J usage is TRBJ2-5; possible D gene TRBD1, 5 bases. The J call may be mistaken, given a closer DNA end match to TRBJ2-7. Per the germline V gene, CDR1 is SGHDT and CDR2 is YYEEEE. The CDR3 runs 14 residues. The CDR3 sequence: CASSLRTRSYEQYF. CDR3 nucleotides: TGTGCCAGCAGCTTGAGGACACGCTCCTACGAGCAGTACTTC.